This record covers a single TCR beta chain. Its antigen is still unknown. This entry is derived from a study of chemoradiotherapy in HPV16-positive cancers. At the level of the study: A couple of HPV16-positive patients' cells yielded candidate HPV-specific clones and common motifs. Findings and limits, study-wide: Candidate HPV-specific clones and E7-related TCR motifs grew in tumor during treatment.

Samples were taken several times over chemoradiotherapy. The assay was immunoSEQ multiplex PCR, and TCRdb's table has in-frame clones only and misses some. The sample yields roughly 600 clones, 70% to 90% seen once. The CDR3 consists of 12 residues. Germline values: CDR1 SNHLY, CDR2 FYNNEI. The sequences come from tumor tissue, collected from a patient who underwent chemoradiotherapy. This TCR was recovered from a human donor with HPV-associated anogenital cancer. The chain is built from TRBV2 and TRBJ2-7; 7 bases fit TRBD2. The CDR3 DNA follows: TGTGGGGGGGGAGTTCAAACCTACGAGCAGTACTTC. It codes for CGGGVQTYEQYF.